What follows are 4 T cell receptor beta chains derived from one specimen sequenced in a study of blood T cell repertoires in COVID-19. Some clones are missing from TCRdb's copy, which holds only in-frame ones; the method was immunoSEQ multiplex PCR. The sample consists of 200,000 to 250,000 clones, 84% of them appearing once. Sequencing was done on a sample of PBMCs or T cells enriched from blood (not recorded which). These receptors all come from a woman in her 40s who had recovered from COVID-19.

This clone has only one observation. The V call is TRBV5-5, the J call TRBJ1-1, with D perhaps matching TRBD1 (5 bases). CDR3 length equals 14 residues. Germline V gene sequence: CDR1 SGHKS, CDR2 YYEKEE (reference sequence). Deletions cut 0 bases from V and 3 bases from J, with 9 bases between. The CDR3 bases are TGTGCCAGCAGCTTGGGGTGGGGGGACACTGAAGCTTTCTTT. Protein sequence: CASSLGWGDTEAFF.

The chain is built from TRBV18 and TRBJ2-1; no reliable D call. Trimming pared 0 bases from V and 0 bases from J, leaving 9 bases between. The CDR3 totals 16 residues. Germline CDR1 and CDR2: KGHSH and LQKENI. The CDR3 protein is CASSPPAASSYNEQFF. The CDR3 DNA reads TGTGCCAGCTCACCACCTGCGGCCAGCTCCTACAATGAGCAGTTCTTC.

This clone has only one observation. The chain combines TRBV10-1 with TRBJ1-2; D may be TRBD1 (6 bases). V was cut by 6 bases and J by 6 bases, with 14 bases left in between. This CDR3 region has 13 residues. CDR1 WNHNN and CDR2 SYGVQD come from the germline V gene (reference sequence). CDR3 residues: CASSPWPGDGYTF. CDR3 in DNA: TGCGCCAGCAGCCCTTGGCCAGGGGATGGCTACACCTTC.

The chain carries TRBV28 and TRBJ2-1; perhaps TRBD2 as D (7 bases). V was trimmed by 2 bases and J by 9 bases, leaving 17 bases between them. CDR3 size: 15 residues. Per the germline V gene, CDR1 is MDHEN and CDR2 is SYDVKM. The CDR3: CASSLGGALFGEQFF. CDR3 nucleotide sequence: TGTGCCAGCAGTTTAGGGGGGGCGTTGTTTGGTGAGCAGTTCTTC.